This record covers a single TCR beta chain. The record originates from a study of blood T cell repertoires in COVID-19. Looking at the study overall: Sources were T cells, B-cell-depleted T cells, or PBMCs; the material itself was cDNA or gDNA.

Original handling: Reference gene primer amplification yielded estimated nucleated cell counts. The protocol was immunoSEQ multiplex PCR, while the TCRdb copy is restricted to in-frame clones and leaves out a portion. V and J calls and clone size are copied from that table; D and trimming were computed from the DNA. The sample has about 89,000 clones; about two thirds are singletons. Germline V gene lookup returns CDR1 SNHLY and CDR2 FYNNEI. Trimming at V came to 2 bases and at J to 2 bases, leaving 1 base not matched to a gene. This CDR3 comprises 14 residues. This receptor was taken from a woman older than 75 with acute or convalescent COVID-19. Specimen: peripheral blood. The J gene is TRBJ1-2, the V gene TRBV2, with 8 bases lining up with TRBD1. The CDR3 bases are TGTGCCAGCAGTGAATGGACAGGGAACTATGGCTACACCTTC. Residues: CASSEWTGNYGYTF.